This TCR beta chain is from a study of blood T cell repertoires in COVID-19. The repertoire was sequenced with immunoSEQ multiplex PCR; TCRdb's copy has only in-frame clones and lacks some. The sample yields about 250,000 clones, roughly 84% seen once. Germline-derived CDR1 and CDR2 are LNHDA and SQIVND (reference sequence). The V end lost 4 bases, the J end lost 2 bases, and 7 bases lay between the germline ends. The CDR3 runs to 13 residues. The source is a woman in her 50s who had been exposed to COVID-19. The rearrangement links TRBV19 to TRBJ2-3; D is ambiguous. Material for sequencing was PBMCs or T cells enriched from blood (not recorded which). CDR3 sequence reads: CASSRATTDTQYF. The CDR3 DNA sequence: TGTGCCAGTAGTAGGGCAACCACAGATACGCAGTATTTT.